These T cell receptor beta chains were read from a single sample in a study of T-cell reconstitution after alpha-beta-depleted transplantation in children. MiXCR, applied by TCRdb to the PCR reads, yields one record per CDR3 protein. The top ten clones hold 3.3% of a sample with about 540,000 distinct CDR3 sequences, about 16% of them seen once. The sample here was PBMCs from the stem cell graft donor, taken from the stem cell graft. These receptors all come from a human donor who donated a stem cell graft to a child with acute lymphoblastic leukemia. The CDR3 runs from the conserved cysteine through the conserved F or W. D genes are given only for firm matches. Size tells how often a clone was seen (once, few, many) or the class of an expanded clone, and some rows leave it out.

V,J,size,D,CDR3,DNA
TRBV7-9,TRBJ2-2,NA,TRBD2,CASSSLSGRATGELFF,TGTGCCAGCAGCTCCCTTAGCGGGAGGGCTACCGGGGAGCTGTTTTTT
TRBV2,TRBJ2-3,once,NA,CASSDREKTDTQYF,TGTGCCAGCAGCGACCGGGAGAAGACAGATACGCAGTATTTT
TRBV18,TRBJ1-1,few,NA,CASSPAGEMNTEAFF,TGTGCCAGCTCACCGGCAGGGGAAATGAACACTGAAGCTTTCTTT
TRBV11-2,TRBJ1-4,few,NA,CASSRELATNEKLFF,TGTGCCAGCAGCCGCGAGTTAGCAACTAATGAAAAACTGTTTTTT
TRBV24-1,TRBJ1-2,NA,NA,CATSLFDSTYGYTF,TGTGCCACCAGCCTGTTCGACAGTACCTATGGCTACACCTTC
TRBV12-3/TRBV12-4,TRBJ1-1,few,NA,CASSFSWGTDTEAFF,TGTGCCAGCAGTTTTAGTTGGGGAACGGACACTGAAGCTTTCTTT
TRBV20-1,TRBJ2-7,NA,TRBD1,CSARDRGRHISYEQYF,TGCAGTGCTAGAGATAGGGGGCGGCACATATCCTACGAGCAGTACTTC
TRBV29-1,TRBJ2-7,many,NA,CSVEGGPYEQYF,TGCAGCGTTGAGGGGGGGCCCTACGAGCAGTACTTC
TRBV20-1,TRBJ2-7,few,TRBD1,CSAETGMGYEQYF,TGCAGTGCTGAGACAGGGATGGGCTACGAGCAGTACTTC
TRBV20-1,TRBJ1-1,few,NA,CSARAEAGRIFWTEAFF,TGCAGTGCTAGAGCGGAGGCAGGGCGCATTTTTTGGACTGAAGCTTTCTTT
TRBV24-1,TRBJ2-1,NA,NA,CATSDPKRGSYNEQFF,TGTGCCACCAGTGATCCTAAACGCGGCTCCTACAATGAGCAGTTCTTC
TRBV6-1,TRBJ2-7,few,TRBD2,CASRISAGVDPYEQYF,TGTGCCAGCAGGATTTCTGCGGGAGTAGATCCCTACGAGCAGTACTTC
TRBV12-3/TRBV12-4,TRBJ2-1,few,TRBD1,CASSLPRQGPYNEQFF,TGTGCCAGCAGTTTACCCCGACAGGGGCCTTACAATGAGCAGTTCTTC
TRBV13,TRBJ2-7,medium-sized,NA,CASSSPASYEQYF,TGTGCCAGCAGCTCCCCTGCCTCCTACGAGCAGTACTTC
TRBV9,TRBJ1-4,few,NA,CASSTRWGVATNEKLFF,TGTGCCAGCAGCACCCGTTGGGGGGTCGCAACTAATGAAAAACTGTTTTTT
TRBV27,TRBJ2-3,NA,NA,CASSLSGTTDTQYF,TGTGCCAGCAGTTTGTCAGGGACCACAGATACGCAGTATTTT
TRBV20-1,TRBJ2-1,NA,NA,CSAVPWTRDEQFF,TGCAGTGCTGTCCCATGGACCAGGGATGAGCAGTTCTTC
TRBV4-2,TRBJ2-5,NA,TRBD2,CASSPGTSGRARETHYF,TGTGCCAGCAGCCCTGGGACTAGCGGGAGGGCCAGAGAGACCCATTACTTC
TRBV7-8,TRBJ2-5,few,NA,CASIAPQETQYF,TGTGCCAGCATCGCCCCCCAAGAGACCCAGTACTTC